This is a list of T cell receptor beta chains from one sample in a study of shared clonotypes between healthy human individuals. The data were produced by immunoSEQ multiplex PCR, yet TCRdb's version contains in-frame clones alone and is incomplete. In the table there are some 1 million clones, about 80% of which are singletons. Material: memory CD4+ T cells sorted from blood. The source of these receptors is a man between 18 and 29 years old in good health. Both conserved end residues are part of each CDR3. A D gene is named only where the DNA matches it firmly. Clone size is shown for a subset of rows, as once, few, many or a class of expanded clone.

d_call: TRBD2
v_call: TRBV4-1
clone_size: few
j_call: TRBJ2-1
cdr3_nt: TGCGCCAGCAGCCCGGGACTAGCGGTTAATGAGCAGTTCTTC
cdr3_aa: CASSPGLAVNEQFF

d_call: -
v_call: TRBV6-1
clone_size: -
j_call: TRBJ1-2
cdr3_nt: TGTGCCAGCTACCCGGCAGAGGTGTACTATGGCTACACCTTC
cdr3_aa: CASYPAEVYYGYTF

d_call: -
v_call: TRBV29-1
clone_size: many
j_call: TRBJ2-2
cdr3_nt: TGCAGCGTGCGATCCGCGAACACCGGGGAGCTGTTTTTT
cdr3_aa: CSVRSANTGELFF

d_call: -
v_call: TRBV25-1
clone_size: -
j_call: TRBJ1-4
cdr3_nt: TGTGCCAGCAGCAAGCAAGGGTCCCTTAATGAAAAACTGTTTTTT
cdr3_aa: CASSKQGSLNEKLFF

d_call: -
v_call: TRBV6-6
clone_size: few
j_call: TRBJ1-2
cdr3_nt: TGTGCCAGCAGGCCCGGGGACGTCTATGGCTACACCTTC
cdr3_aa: CASRPGDVYGYTF

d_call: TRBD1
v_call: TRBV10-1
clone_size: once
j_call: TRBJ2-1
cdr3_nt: TGCGCCAGCAGTGAGGGACAGGGGGCCGAGGATGAGCAGTTCTTC
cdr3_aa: CASSEGQGAEDEQFF

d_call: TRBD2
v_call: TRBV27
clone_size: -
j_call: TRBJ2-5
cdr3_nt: TGTGCCAGCAGTTTATCCTTAGCGGGGCCAGGGGAGACCCAGTACTTC
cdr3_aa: CASSLSLAGPGETQYF

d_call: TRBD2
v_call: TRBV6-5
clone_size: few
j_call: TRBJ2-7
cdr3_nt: TGTGCCAGCAGTTACTTGAGCGGGGCCTATCCCTACGAGCAGTACTTC
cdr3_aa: CASSYLSGAYPYEQYF

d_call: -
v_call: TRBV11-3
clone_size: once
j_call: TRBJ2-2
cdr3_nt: TGTGCCAGCAGCTTTGGGGGGTTGAACACCGGGGAGCTGTTTTTT
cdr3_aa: CASSFGGLNTGELFF

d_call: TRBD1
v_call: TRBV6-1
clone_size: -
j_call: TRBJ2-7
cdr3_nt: TGTGCCAGCAGTGAAGGCGGGACAGGGACCTACGAGCAGTACTTC
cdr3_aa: CASSEGGTGTYEQYF

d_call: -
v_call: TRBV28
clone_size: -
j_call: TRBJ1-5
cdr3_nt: TGTGCCAGCAGTCCCCAGGGTGGGGCTCCGCATTTT
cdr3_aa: CASSPQGGAPHF

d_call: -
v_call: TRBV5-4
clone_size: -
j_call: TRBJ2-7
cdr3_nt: TGTGCCAGCTCGAATGAGGCCACCTACGAGCAGTACTTC
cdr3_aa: CASSNEATYEQYF

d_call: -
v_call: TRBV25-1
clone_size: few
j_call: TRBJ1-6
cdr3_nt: TGTGCCAGCAACTCTCCCCAATCACCCCTCCACTTT
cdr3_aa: CASNSPQSPLHF

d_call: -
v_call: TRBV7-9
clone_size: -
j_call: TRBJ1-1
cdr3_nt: TGTGCCAGCAGCTTAGATGGGACGGGTAACACTGAAGCTTTCTTT
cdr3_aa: CASSLDGTGNTEAFF